The table lists the clone carrying this T cell receptor beta chain with a few counts. The antigen is unknown. This entry is derived from a study of T cells in Graves' hyperthyroidism and ophthalmopathy. Whole-study findings and limits: Appearing also in blood were most of the thyroid clonotypes expanded above 0.001.

CDR1 DFQATT and CDR2 SNEGSKA come from the germline V gene (reference sequence). The ends lost 0 bases at V and 2 bases at J; junction bases unmatched: 6. The CDR3 is 16 amino acids. Amplification of TCR beta CDR3 regions was performed using RNA transcripts as template. TCR CDR3 regions were first amplified by RT-PCR with HTBI primers. TCRdb recomputed calls from the multiplex PCR reads with MiXCR, one row per CDR3 protein. Among over 500,000 distinct CDR3 sequences listed, 40% to 50% were seen once. Clinicians diagnosed patients from clinical symptoms, serum thyroxine and TRAb, thyroid ultrasound and orbital computed tomography.

The clonotype was recovered from an adult woman with Graves' disease, either hyperthyroidism or ophthalmopathy (not recorded which). The rearrangement uses TRBV20-1 and TRBJ2-2; 7 bases match TRBD2. Material for sequencing was peripheral blood or thyroid tissue (not recorded which). The CDR3 bases are TGCAGTGCTAGAGATTTCGGCGGGAGAAACACCGGGGAGCTGTTTTTT. Its protein product is CSARDFGGRNTGELFF.